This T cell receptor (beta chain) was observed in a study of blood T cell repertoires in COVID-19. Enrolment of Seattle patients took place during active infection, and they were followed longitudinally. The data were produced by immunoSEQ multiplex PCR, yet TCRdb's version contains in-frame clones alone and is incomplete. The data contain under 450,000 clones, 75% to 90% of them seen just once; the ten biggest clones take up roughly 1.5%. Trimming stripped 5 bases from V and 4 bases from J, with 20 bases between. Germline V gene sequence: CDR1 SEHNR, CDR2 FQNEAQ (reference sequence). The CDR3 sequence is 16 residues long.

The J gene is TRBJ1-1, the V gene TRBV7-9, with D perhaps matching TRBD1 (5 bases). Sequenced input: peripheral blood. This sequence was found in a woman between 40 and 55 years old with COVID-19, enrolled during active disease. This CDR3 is CASSQRRSERGTEAFF. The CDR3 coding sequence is TGTGCCAGCAGCCAGAGACGGAGCGAAAGGGGCACTGAAGCTTTCTTT.